This T cell receptor beta chain was captured by sequencing in a study of somatic mutations in cytotoxic T cells in rheumatoid arthritis (dated by TCRdb to between 2016 and 2019). A note on the overall study: Before any treatment started and right after they were diagnosed, patients gave peripheral blood samples (around 29 ml EDTA). The median ages of the patient and control groups were essentially identical. For 55 to 70 rheumatoid arthritis patients and 15 to 20 healthy controls, TCRB deep sequencing was carried out. Whether expanded CD8+ T-cell clones in untreated, newly diagnosed rheumatoid arthritis carry somatic mutations was the study question, and clonality was characterized with TCRB deep sequencing. A FACSAria II or Sony SH800 was used to flow-sort some V beta antibody-stained T-cell populations at nearly 100% purity, and TCRB sequencing was also done on sorted V beta1+ cells.

CD4+ and CD8+ cells were isolated by positive magnetic bead selection on an AutoMACS, and purity was checked by flow cytometry. Clonal expansions were first screened by flow cytometry with a TCR V beta antibody panel, then characterized by TCRB deep sequencing of sorted CD8+ fractions. Ficoll-Paque PLUS density gradient separation was used to isolate peripheral blood mononuclear cells. DNA from CD4-enriched, CD8-enriched or PBMC samples was extracted using Nucleospin Tissue or Tissue XS kits and then quantified on a Qubit 2.0 fluorometer. This clone was counted between two and nine times. There is no known antigen for this receptor. Per-base quality was not reported, and no clone a single base away is much larger than it. Summary of the overall study and its limitations: Rheumatoid arthritis patients and age-matched healthy controls did not significantly differ in CD8+ T-cell clonality. Viral specificity could not be ruled out by absence from virus-specific databases, and the antigen targets of the expanded CD8+ clones remained unknown. An increase of CD8+ clonality with age was seen in patients (Spearman r ~ 0.45) but not in healthy controls. Several identical CD8+ TCRB sequences were found in both blood and synovial fluid, and in about an eighth of the roughly 65 patients the largest CD8+ clone exceeded 20% of CD8+ cells.

TCRB CDR3 sequencing used the immunoSEQ assay on genomic DNA. From the authors' description of their analysis: Only a few patient CD8+ clones larger than 1% matched published virus-specific TCRB sequences when compared against them. Analyses were restricted to productive TCRB rearrangements. A clone was defined by a unique TCRB CDR3 sequence, and clonality was computed as a productive clonality index based on Shannon entropy. To calculate repertoire overlap between two samples, the template counts of each clone were considered relative to each sample's total templates. V-gene usage measured by flow cytometry correlated with TCRB sequencing V-gene usage, with a Spearman r of roughly 0.64. TCRdb retrieved this table from immuneACCESS and kept in-frame rearrangements only. Not all clones are present; in checked studies, unresolved V genes account for under half, and no reason is known for the remainder. The V and J calls and clone size are taken from that table; D and trimming were inferred from the DNA. This sample comprises about 20,000 clones, about four fifths of them detected only once. Together, the top ten hold about an eighth of the sample.

Sequences were obtained from CD8+ T cells sorted from blood. The TCR was taken from an adult with rheumatoid arthritis.

The DNA sequence is given as TGTGCCAGCAGCTCCGGGACAGGGTTCTATGGCTACACCTTC. Its coded protein is CASSSGTGFYGYTF. The sequence joins TRBV2 to TRBJ1-2, and 9 junction bases match TRBD1. Spanning cysteine to phenylalanine, the CDR3 consists of 14 amino acids. This entry keeps only the CDR3 DNA: 42 bases, framed from base 1. Trimmed from V: 6 bases; trimmed from J: 4 bases; junction bases lacking a gene match: 6. CDR1 SNHLY and CDR2 FYNNEI are derived from the germline V gene.